The 21 T cell receptor beta chains listed next were all sequenced from one sample in a study of T cells in Graves' hyperthyroidism and ophthalmopathy. The source material, RNA transcripts, was used to amplify TCR beta CDR3 regions. When the TCR CDR3 underwent first-round RT-PCR, the HTBI primer set was used. One entry per CDR3 protein results from TCRdb running MiXCR on the multiplex PCR reads. Here the sample spans 730,000 or so distinct CDR3 sequences, 18% being singletons. Sequenced material: blood. These receptors originate from a woman in her forties or fifties with Graves' hyperthyroidism that later progressed to Graves' ophthalmopathy.

The genes are TRBV12-3 or TRBV12-4 and TRBJ2-2; TRBD1 matches 9 bases. V lost 7 bases to trimming and J lost 4 bases; unmatched junction nucleotides: 7. The CDR3 totals 15 residues. CDR3 protein: CASNPGQGITGELFF. CDR3 nucleotide sequence: TGTGCCAGCAACCCCGGACAGGGGATCACCGGGGAGCTGTTTTTT.

This clonotype has at least ten counts. The chain recombines TRBV6-6 with TRBJ1-1; D is possibly TRBD1 (5 bases). Trimming cost V 1 base and J 2 bases, with 14 bases left between them. The CDR3 runs 16 residues. The V gene's germline CDR1 is MNHNY and CDR2 SVGAGI (reference sequence). The CDR3 nucleotides read TGTGCCAGCAGTTACTGGAGGGGTGGTGGAAACACTGAAGCTTTCTTT. This sequence encodes CASSYWRGGGNTEAFF.

The V gene is TRBV28, the J gene TRBJ2-5; TRBD1 aligns across 9 bases. From germline, CDR1 is MDHEN and CDR2 SYDVKM. Unmatched junction bases numbered 6, after V lost 3 bases and J lost 4 bases. The length of the CDR3 is 15 residues. The CDR3 coding sequence is TGTGCCAGCAGTTTTGGGGACAGGGACCTAGAGACCCAGTACTTC. Translating it yields CASSFGDRDLETQYF.

This clonotype was seen many times. V gene TRBV6-1 combines with J gene TRBJ2-1; 8 bases match TRBD1. Germline V lookup: CDR1 MNHNS, CDR2 SASEGT. Trimming removed 4 bases from V and 8 bases from J; junction bases left unmatched: 1. This CDR3 comprises 12 residues. As DNA, the CDR3 is TGTGCCAGCAGTGTGACAGGGGATGAGCAGTTCTTC. Amino acids: CASSVTGDEQFF.

The gene calls are TRBV6-5 and TRBJ2-7, with D perhaps TRBD2 (6 bases). From germline, CDR1 is MNHEY and CDR2 SVGAGI. The CDR3 sequence is 15 residues long. The germline V and J ends were trimmed by 3 bases and 0 bases, with 12 bases remaining between them. This chain's CDR3 is CASSYGGIGSYEQYF. CDR3 DNA sequence: TGTGCCAGCAGTTATGGAGGGATTGGCTCCTACGAGCAGTACTTC.

The chain links TRBV7-2 to TRBJ2-3; D may be TRBD1 or TRBD2 (5 bases each). The V end lost 5 bases, the J end lost 2 bases, and 17 bases lay between the germline ends. CDR3 length equals 16 residues. Germline V gene sequence: CDR1 SGHTA, CDR2 FQGNSA. CDR3 bases: TGTGCCAGCAGCCCGAGAGGATGGGGGTACACAGATACGCAGTATTTT. Its protein is CASSPRGWGYTDTQYF.

A remark on this clonotype: Sequence at one end of the junction differs from germline and may be a read error. V usage is TRBV7-7 and J usage is TRBJ2-1; possibly TRBD2 for D (5 bases). Germline V gives CDR1 SSHAT, CDR2 FNYEAQ (reference sequence). The CDR3 is 14 amino acids. The DNA of the CDR3 is TGTGCTAGCAGCTTAGATGGTACTAGAAATGAGCAGTTCTTC. Its protein is CASSLDGTRNEQFF.

This clonotype came up many times. The chain has TRBV27 and TRBJ1-2; 7 nucleotides align to TRBD1. After removal of 6 bases from V and 4 bases from J, the junction contained 8 bases not matched to a gene. The CDR3 sequence is 14 residues long. Germline assignment: CDR1 MNHEY and CDR2 SMNVEV (reference sequence). The CDR3 protein is CASRLQGNAYGYTF. The CDR3 nucleotides read TGTGCCAGCAGATTACAGGGGAACGCCTATGGCTACACCTTC.

Only a few counts were recorded for this clonotype. This rearrangement joins TRBV27 to TRBJ1-5; TRBD1 might be the D (5 bases). Germline V gene data show CDR1 as MNHEY and CDR2 as SMNVEV (reference sequence). There are 13 residues in the CDR3. Trimming shortened V by 5 bases and J by 6 bases, and 11 bases separated the two germline ends. The CDR3 loop reads CASSTPGIQPQHF. CDR3 coding DNA: TGTGCCAGCAGTACTCCAGGGATTCAGCCCCAGCATTTT.

This clonotype was found many times. The chain carries TRBV3-1 and TRBJ2-2; D perhaps matches TRBD1 (6 bases). With 4 bases removed from V and 4 bases from J, the gap between germline ends came to 13 bases. This CDR3 region has 15 residues. The germline V gene encodes CDR1 LGHDT and CDR2 YNNKEL (reference sequence). CDR3 sequence (DNA): TGTGCCAGCAGCCGCCGGGACACCCTCACCGGGGAGCTGTTTTTT. This encodes CASSRRDTLTGELFF.

This chain uses TRBV5-6 with TRBJ2-4; TRBD2 aligns across 7 bases. Per the germline V gene, CDR1 is SGHDT and CDR2 is YYEEEE. The V gene end was trimmed by 0 bases and the J gene end by 6 bases; junction bases not matched to a gene: 3. This CDR3 spans 14 amino acids. The CDR3 sequence is CASSLAGGGNIQYF. CDR3 in DNA: TGTGCCAGCAGCTTGGCGGGCGGGGGAAACATTCAGTACTTC.

In its sample, this clonotype was seen many times. This sequence joins TRBV3-1 and TRBJ1-2; possible D gene TRBD1, 6 bases. The V gene lost 4 bases and the J gene lost 3 bases, with 12 bases spanning the gap. This CDR3 region has 14 residues. Germline V lookup: CDR1 LGHDT, CDR2 YNNKEL (reference sequence). For the CDR3, the DNA is TGTGCCAGCAGCCCCACGGACAGATACTATGGCTACACCTTC. Protein product: CASSPTDRYYGYTF.

The chain is built from TRBV20-1 and TRBJ2-7, with TRBD2 as a possible D gene (5 bases). CDR3 length: 14 residues. The germline gives CDR1 DFQATT, CDR2 SNEGSKA (reference sequence). Trimming cost V 4 bases and J 4 bases, with 17 bases left between them. The CDR3 here is CSATGWTRGYEQYF. CDR3 DNA sequence: TGCAGTGCTACTGGTTGGACCCGGGGTTACGAGCAGTACTTC.

This clonotype was seen more than once but under ten times. The V gene is TRBV10-1, the J gene TRBJ1-1, with D perhaps matching TRBD1 (6 bases). This CDR3 is 15 amino acids long. Germline CDR1 and CDR2: WNHNN and SYGVQD (reference sequence). Between the trimmed V and J ends, which lost 0 bases and 4 bases, there was a span of 12 bases. The CDR3 coding sequence is TGCGCCAGCAGTGAGTCGAGGGGGGGAGGCACTGAAGCTTTCTTT. This encodes CASSESRGGGTEAFF.

The chain couples TRBV5-1 to TRBJ2-2, with D perhaps being TRBD1 or TRBD2 (5 bases each). The V and J ends lost 7 bases and 6 bases respectively, with 25 bases between them. There are 17 residues in the CDR3. Germline assignment: CDR1 SGHRS and CDR2 YFSETQ. In DNA form, the CDR3 reads TGCGCCAGCTCCACTACAACGGGTCAGGGAGTTTCCGGGGAGCTGTTTTTT. Its protein product is CASSTTTGQGVSGELFF.

This clonotype occurred many times. The chain employs TRBV5-1 and TRBJ2-2, with D possibly TRBD1 on 6 matching bases. This CDR3 has 15 residues. Germline values: CDR1 SGHRS, CDR2 YFSETQ. V dropped 2 bases and J dropped 6 bases, with 14 bases sitting between them. Written as DNA, the CDR3 is TGCGCCAGCAGCTTAAACAACAGGGATTCCGGGGAGCTGTTTTTT. Translating it yields CASSLNNRDSGELFF.

As to this clonotype: A much larger clone sits a single nucleotide away, making a read error possible. The rearrangement joins TRBV3-1 to TRBJ2-3; 10 positions match TRBD2. CDR1 and CDR2 from the germline V gene are LGHDT and YNNKEL (reference sequence). This CDR3 has 16 amino acids. Here the CDR3 DNA reads TGTGCCGGCAGCCAAGTAACTAGCGGGGTAGGAGATACGCAGTATTTT. Residues: CAGSQVTSGVGDTQYF.

In this sample, this clonotype turned up many times. V usage is TRBV7-6 and J usage is TRBJ2-1, with 9 bases that match TRBD1. V was clipped by 3 bases and J by 5 bases; unmatched bases: 5. This CDR3 region has 15 residues. Germline CDR1 reads SGHVS; CDR2 reads FNYEAQ. CDR3 nucleotides: TGTGCCAGCAGCTTGGGACAGGGAATCCACAATGAGCAGTTCTTC. This encodes CASSLGQGIHNEQFF.

In regard to this clonotype: It may be a read error: a sequence one base away is much more abundant. The V call is TRBV12-3 or TRBV12-4, the J call TRBJ1-5, with D perhaps TRBD1 (5 bases). With 6 bases removed from V and 7 bases from J, the gap between germline ends came to 16 bases. This CDR3 spans 14 amino acids. For the CDR3, the DNA is TGTGCCAGCAGACCGGGACGGTACAAACAGCCCCAGCATTTT. This encodes CASRPGRYKQPQHF.

Of note for this clonotype: A clone one base away is much larger, so this may be a read error. This CDR3 is CASSYGRGKTEAFF. The CDR3 DNA reads TGTGCCAGCAGTTATGGCAGGGGAAAGACTGAAGCTTTCTTT. The rearrangement links TRBV6-5 to TRBJ1-1, with D possibly TRBD1 on 6 matching bases. Trimming removed 3 bases at V and 5 bases at J, with 13 bases between. CDR3 length: 14 amino acids. Germline CDR1 and CDR2: MNHEY and SVGAGI.

A remark on this clonotype: At one end, the junction sequence differs from germline, possibly due to a read error. The chain carries TRBV7-3 and TRBJ1-6; D gene ambiguous. CDR1 SGHTA and CDR2 FQGTGA come from the germline V gene. The CDR3 loop spans 15 amino acids. For the CDR3, the DNA is TGTGGCAGCAGCGCTACAGATACCTATAATTCACCCCTCCACTTT. Translation: CGSSATDTYNSPLHF.